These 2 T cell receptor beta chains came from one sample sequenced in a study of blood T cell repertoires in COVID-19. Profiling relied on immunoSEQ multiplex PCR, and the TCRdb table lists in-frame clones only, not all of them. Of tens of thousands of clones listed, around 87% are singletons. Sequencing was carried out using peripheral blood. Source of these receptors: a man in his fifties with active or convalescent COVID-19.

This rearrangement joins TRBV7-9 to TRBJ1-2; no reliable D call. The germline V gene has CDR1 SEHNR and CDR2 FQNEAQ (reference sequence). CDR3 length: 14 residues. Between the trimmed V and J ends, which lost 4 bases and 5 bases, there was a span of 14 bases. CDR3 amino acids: CASSSLSENYGYTF. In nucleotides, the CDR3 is TGTGCCAGCAGCTCCCTCTCAGAAAATTATGGCTACACCTTC. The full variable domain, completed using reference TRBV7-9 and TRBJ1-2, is DTGVSQNPRHKITKRGQNVTFRCDPISEHNRLYWYRQTLGQGPEFLTYFQNEAQLEKSRLLSDRFSAERPKGSFSTLEIQRTEQGDSAMYLCASSSLSENYGYTFGSGTRLTVV.

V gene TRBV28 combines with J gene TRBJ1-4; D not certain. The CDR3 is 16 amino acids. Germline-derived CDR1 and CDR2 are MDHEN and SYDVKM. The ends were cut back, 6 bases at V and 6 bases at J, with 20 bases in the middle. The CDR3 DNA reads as TGTGCCAGCAGCCGTCCCCAGGCCAGTAATTATGAAAAACTGTTTTTT. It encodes CASSRPQASNYEKLFF.